The rows below give T cell receptor beta chains drawn from one sample of a study of cytomegalovirus exposure and HLA in healthy donors. Method: immunoSEQ multiplex PCR; TCRdb's copy keeps in-frame clones and lacks some. Found here are approximately 140,000 clones, around 85% of them singletons; the top ten hold under 2%. Input material: PBMCs. The receptors derive from a boy aged 5 to 17 in good health and CMV-seronegative. Both conserved end residues are part of each CDR3. The D gene is left open where the match is weak. Size is omitted from some rows. Given values are once, few, many or a class for expanded clones.

>-|TRBJ2-1|TRBV9|-
CASSVPEAEQFF
TGTGCCAGCAGCGTCCCAGAGGCTGAGCAGTTCTTC
>-|TRBJ2-3|TRBV6-4|once
CASSESRYTDTQYF
TGTGCCAGCAGTGAGAGCAGGTACACAGATACGCAGTATTTT
>-|TRBJ1-1|TRBV5-6|-
CASSLGSGNTEAFF
TGTGCCAGCAGCTTGGGGTCCGGGAACACTGAAGCTTTCTTT
>-|TRBJ2-7|TRBV7-9|few
CASSLALQPSEQYF
TGTGCCAGCAGCTTAGCTTTACAGCCGTCCGAGCAGTACTTC
>-|TRBJ2-2|TRBV5-5|-
CASSLYGAGELFF
TGTGCCAGCAGCTTATACGGGGCCGGGGAGCTGTTTTTT
>-|TRBJ1-1|TRBV7-9|-
CASSLLADTEAFF
TGTGCCAGCAGCTTATTGGCGGACACTGAAGCTTTCTTT
>-|TRBJ2-3|TRBV5-1|once
CASRGREYTDTQYF
TGCGCCAGCAGAGGGAGAGAGTACACAGATACGCAGTATTTT
>TRBD2|TRBJ2-5|TRBV5-6|-
CASSLWTSGTWQYF
TGTGCCAGCAGCTTGTGGACTAGCGGGACATGGCAGTACTTC
>-|TRBJ2-3|TRBV4-1|-
CASSQAADTQYF
TGCGCCAGCAGCCAAGCGGCAGATACGCAGTATTTT
>TRBD1|TRBJ2-3|TRBV11-2|once
CASSLVDRVGDTQYF
TGTGCCAGCAGCTTAGTTGACAGGGTGGGAGATACGCAGTATTTT
>-|TRBJ1-4|TRBV7-9|-
CASSLGHQPTNEKLFF
TGTGCCAGCAGCTTGGGACACCAACCAACTAATGAAAAACTGTTTTTT
>-|TRBJ1-2|TRBV12-5|once
CASDAPSGHANYGYTF
TGTGCTAGTGACGCCCCCTCGGGACATGCTAACTATGGCTACACCTTC
>TRBD1|TRBJ2-7|TRBV10-3|once
CAISGRQGSIRYEQYF
TGTGCCATCAGTGGGAGACAGGGCTCCATTCGCTACGAGCAGTACTTC
>TRBD2|TRBJ2-7|TRBV2|-
CASSAASSGKSSYEQYF
TGTGCCAGCAGTGCGGCGTCTAGCGGGAAAAGTTCCTACGAGCAGTACTTC
>-|TRBJ2-7|TRBV25-1|-
CASSGNRVYPYEQYF
TGTGCCAGCAGTGGAAACAGGGTCTACCCCTACGAGCAGTACTTC
>TRBD1|TRBJ1-6|TRBV7-4|-
CASSPGQDHYSPLHF
TGTGCCAGCAGCCCAGGACAGGACCATTATTCACCCCTCCACTTT
>TRBD1|TRBJ1-2|TRBV5-4|-
CASSPDRGRGYTF
TGTGCCAGCAGCCCTGACAGGGGGCGAGGCTACACCTTC
>TRBD2|TRBJ2-7|TRBV11-2|-
CASSRGGGVYEQYF
TGTGCCAGCAGCCGCGGGGGGGGAGTCTACGAGCAGTACTTC
>TRBD1|TRBJ1-2|TRBV7-2|once
CASSPKGAGTAQANYGYTF
TGTGCCAGCAGCCCAAAGGGCGCCGGGACAGCGCAAGCTAACTATGGCTACACCTTC
>TRBD2|TRBJ2-7|TRBV5-1|-
CASTPRGGPLFSYEQYF
TGCGCCAGCACCCCACGCGGGGGGCCCCTTTTTTCCTACGAGCAGTACTTC
>TRBD2|TRBJ2-7|TRBV25-1|-
CASSGLAGYEQYF
TGTGCCAGCAGTGGACTAGCGGGCTACGAGCAGTACTTC
>-|TRBJ2-5|TRBV4-1|-
CASSQDPGETQYF
TGCGCCAGCAGCCAAGACCCGGGGGAGACCCAGTACTTC
>TRBD2|TRBJ2-7|TRBV7-2|-
CASSPYPGLAGVSEQYF
TGTGCCAGCAGCCCGTACCCGGGACTAGCGGGAGTATCGGAGCAGTACTTC
>-|TRBJ2-2|TRBV10-3|-
CATSTGNTGELFF
TGTGCCACCAGCACAGGGAACACCGGGGAGCTGTTTTTT
>TRBD1|TRBJ1-1|TRBV9|-
CASSTGTVLNTEAFF
TGTGCCAGCAGCACCGGGACAGTCCTGAACACTGAAGCTTTCTTT